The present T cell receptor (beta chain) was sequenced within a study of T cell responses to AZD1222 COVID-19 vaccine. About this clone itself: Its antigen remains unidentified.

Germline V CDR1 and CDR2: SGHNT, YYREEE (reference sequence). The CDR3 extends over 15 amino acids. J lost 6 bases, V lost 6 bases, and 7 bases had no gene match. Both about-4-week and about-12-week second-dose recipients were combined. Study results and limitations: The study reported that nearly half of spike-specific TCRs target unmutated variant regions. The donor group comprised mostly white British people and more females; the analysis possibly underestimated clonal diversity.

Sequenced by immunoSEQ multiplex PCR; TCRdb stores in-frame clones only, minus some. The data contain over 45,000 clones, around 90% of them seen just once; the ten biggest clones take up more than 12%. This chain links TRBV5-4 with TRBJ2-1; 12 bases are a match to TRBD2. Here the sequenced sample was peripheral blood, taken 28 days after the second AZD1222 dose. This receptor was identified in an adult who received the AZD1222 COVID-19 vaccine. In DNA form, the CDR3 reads TGTGCCAGCAACTCTCTAGCGGGAGGGGCCAATGAGCAGTTCTTC. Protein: CASNSLAGGANEQFF.